The clone carrying this T cell receptor (beta chain) was detected once. This entry is derived from a study of blood T cell repertoires in COVID-19. The CDR3 loop spans 14 amino acids. Germline V gives CDR1 SGHKS, CDR2 YYEKEE (reference sequence). V was shortened by 1 base and J by 6 bases, with 14 bases between the two germline ends. Some clones are missing from TCRdb's copy, which holds only in-frame ones; the method was immunoSEQ multiplex PCR. The sample has about 500,000 clones, approximately 88% seen once; the top ten hold 7.8%. The J gene is TRBJ2-7, the V gene TRBV5-5; weak D call: TRBD2 (7 bases). The receptor comes from a woman in her forties or fifties with COVID-19, enrolled during active disease. The source material was peripheral blood. CDR3 coding DNA: TGTGCCAGCAGCTTGCGGGGGGCGGCCGGCGAGCAGTACTTC. Translated, it gives CASSLRGAAGEQYF.